This is a list of T cell receptor beta chains from one sample in a study of shared clonotypes between healthy human individuals. Generated by immunoSEQ multiplex PCR, the TCRdb table keeps only in-frame clones and is missing some. The top ten hold about 1.8% of the sample, which has roughly 680,000 clones, approximately 77% seen once. Sequences were obtained from memory CD4+ T cells sorted from blood. These receptors came from a woman younger than 45 in good health. CDR3s include the opening cysteine and the closing phenylalanine or tryptophan. D genes are given only for firm matches. Not every row has a clone size; where given, it reads once, few, many or a size class.

d_call clone_size j_call v_call cdr3_nt cdr3_aa
TRBD1 NA TRBJ1-4 TRBV28 TGTGCCAGCGCGATAGGGGGCTCGTATATCGAAAAACTGTTTTTT CASAIGGSYIEKLFF
NA NA TRBJ1-3 TRBV5-4 TGTGCCAGCAGCTTTGACAGACGAAACACCATATATTTT CASSFDRRNTIYF
TRBD1 NA TRBJ2-7 TRBV5-4 TGTGCCAGCAGCCGCCCGGACAGGGGTTCCTACGAGCAGTACTTC CASSRPDRGSYEQYF
TRBD1 NA TRBJ2-7 TRBV4-2 TGTGCCAGCAGCTTAGCCGGGACAGGGCCCTACGAGCAGTACTTC CASSLAGTGPYEQYF
NA once TRBJ2-7 TRBV7-2 TGTGCCAGCAGCTTAGCCCATCAGGGGACGGGCGAGCAGTACTTC CASSLAHQGTGEQYF
NA NA TRBJ2-3 TRBV28 TGTGCCAGCAGTTATACAGGGAGTGTAACAGATACGCAGTATTTT CASSYTGSVTDTQYF
NA many TRBJ2-7 TRBV7-2 TGTGCCAGCAGCTTACGGAGAGCCGACACCTACGAGCAGTACTTC CASSLRRADTYEQYF
NA once TRBJ2-7 TRBV28 TGTGCCAGCTCCCGCATGACAGAGCAGTACTTC CASSRMTEQYF
TRBD1 NA TRBJ2-3 TRBV18 TGTGCCAGCTCACCACCGAGGCAGGGGGCAGGAGATACGCAGTATTTT CASSPPRQGAGDTQYF
NA NA TRBJ1-1 TRBV9 TGTGCCAGCAGCGCCAAGGACACGACGAACACTGAAGCTTTCTTT CASSAKDTTNTEAFF
NA NA TRBJ2-5 TRBV5-1 TGCGCCAGCAGCTTGGGGACAGCATCAGAGACCCAGTACTTC CASSLGTASETQYF
TRBD1 NA TRBJ2-5 TRBV19 TGTGCCAGTAGTGTGGGACAGGGGGCGACGGAGACCCAGTACTTC CASSVGQGATETQYF
NA NA TRBJ2-7 TRBV5-4 TGTGCCAGCAGCTTGTACAGTGCTAGCTCCTACGAGCAGTACTTC CASSLYSASSYEQYF
TRBD1 few TRBJ2-1 TRBV5-4 TGTGCCAGCAGCCCGGCCGGGACAGGGGACTACAATGAGCAGTTCTTC CASSPAGTGDYNEQFF
NA few TRBJ1-1 TRBV19 TGTGCCACCCTAAAGACGCAGATGTGGATGAACACTGAAGCTTTCTTT CATLKTQMWMNTEAFF
NA NA TRBJ2-7 TRBV14 TGTGCCAGCAGCGCCCAGGGGGGCGAGCAGTACTTC CASSAQGGEQYF
TRBD1 NA TRBJ2-5 TRBV11-2 TGTGCCAGCAGCCAGGGACAGTTCCAAGAGACCCAGTACTTC CASSQGQFQETQYF
NA once TRBJ2-1 TRBV20-1 TGCAGTGCTAGATCGTACAATGAGCAGTTCTTC CSARSYNEQFF
NA NA TRBJ2-6 TRBV4-2 TGTGCCAGCAGCATACGTGGGGAGGCGACTAGGCCTGGGGCCAACGTCCTGACTTTC CASSIRGEATRPGANVLTF
NA NA TRBJ1-5 TRBV4-1 TGCGCCAGCAGCCAAGGCCCCGACAGCTCCTATCAGCCCCAGCATTTT CASSQGPDSSYQPQHF
NA NA TRBJ2-6 TRBV2 TGTGCCGGGCAGGCCCTCTCTGGGGCCAACGTCCTGACTTTC CAGQALSGANVLTF
NA NA TRBJ2-7 TRBV7-2 TGTGCCAGCAGCAGCTACGTCTCCTACGAGCAGTACTTC CASSSYVSYEQYF
TRBD1 NA TRBJ1-2 TRBV6-6 TGTGCCAGCAGTCCAACGGGACAGGGGCAAGGCTACACCTTC CASSPTGQGQGYTF
NA NA TRBJ1-1 TRBV5-6 TGTGCCAGCAGCTTAAGGGGACTTAAAGCTTTCTTT CASSLRGLKAFF
NA NA TRBJ2-3 TRBV18 TGTGCCAGCTCACCAAACCAACCCCAAAGCACAGATACGCAGTATTTT CASSPNQPQSTDTQYF
TRBD2 few TRBJ2-7 TRBV6-1 TGTGCCAGCAGTGAGTTCGGACGGGGGGTCGAGCAGTACTTC CASSEFGRGVEQYF
NA NA TRBJ2-7 TRBV7-2 TGTGCCAGCAGCTTAGATACCGATGGGACGAGGCGGTACTTC CASSLDTDGTRRYF
TRBD2 NA TRBJ2-1 TRBV19 TGTGCCAGTATCGGAGCGGGAGTATTGGATGAGCAGTTCTTC CASIGAGVLDEQFF
NA NA TRBJ2-2 TRBV10-2 TGCGCCAGCAGGAAACCCACCGGGGAGCTGTTTTTT CASRKPTGELFF
NA few TRBJ1-2 TRBV27 TGTGCCAGCAGTCAGGGACGGAGCTATGGCTACACCTTC CASSQGRSYGYTF
NA NA TRBJ2-7 TRBV7-2 TGTGCCAGCAGCGCCGCGGCCGTCTCCTACGAGCAGTACTTC CASSAAAVSYEQYF
NA NA TRBJ2-3 TRBV19 TGTGCCAGTAATGTGGGAACAACAGATACGCAGTATTTT CASNVGTTDTQYF
NA NA TRBJ1-5 TRBV19 TGTGCCAGTAGTTTGGGCCCGGGCAATCAGCCCCAGCATTTT CASSLGPGNQPQHF
NA NA TRBJ2-1 TRBV2 TGTGCCAGCAGTGAGGGGGTGACGCAGTTCTTC CASSEGVTQFF
TRBD2 NA TRBJ2-5 TRBV9 TGTGCCAGCAGCGTAATCGGGGGGTCGGGAGAGACCCAGTACTTC CASSVIGGSGETQYF
TRBD1 NA TRBJ2-1 TRBV25-1 TGTGCCAGCAGAGGGACAGGCTCCTACAATGAGCAGTTCTTC CASRGTGSYNEQFF
NA few TRBJ2-7 TRBV19 TGTGCCAGTAGTCATTCGGGCGGGGGCACCTACGAGCAGTACTTC CASSHSGGGTYEQYF
NA NA TRBJ2-5 TRBV18 TGTGCCAGCTCACCACCCACTTCACAAGAGACCCAGTACTTC CASSPPTSQETQYF
TRBD2 NA TRBJ2-5 TRBV29-1 TGCAGCGGACGGGGGGGGCAAGAGACCCAGTACTTC CSGRGGQETQYF
NA NA TRBJ2-3 TRBV19 TGTGCCAGTAGTATACAGTCTAGCACAGATACGCAGTATTTT CASSIQSSTDTQYF
NA NA TRBJ2-3 TRBV6-1 TGTGCCAGCAGTACAGACGGGGATACGCAGTATTTT CASSTDGDTQYF
NA NA TRBJ2-7 TRBV6-1 TGTGCCAGCAGTGAACGGAAGTCCGGTACAGTGTACGAGCAGTACTTC CASSERKSGTVYEQYF
NA few TRBJ1-2 TRBV29-1 TGCAGCGTCGAATTCAGGGAGTACTATGGCTACACCTTC CSVEFREYYGYTF
TRBD2 NA TRBJ2-1 TRBV6-6 TGTGCCAGCAGTATTGCGGGAGTTTTGGGGGTTGGGGAGCAGTTCTTC CASSIAGVLGVGEQFF
NA NA TRBJ1-5 TRBV15 TGTGCCACCAGGCGGACAGACTATAGCAATCAGCCCCAGCATTTT CATRRTDYSNQPQHF
NA few TRBJ2-5 TRBV7-2 TGTGCCAGCAGCTTAAGAGCGTACCAAGAGACCCAGTACTTC CASSLRAYQETQYF
NA NA TRBJ2-1 TRBV23-1 TGCGCCAGCAGTCAATATACGTCGCTAGCATCCAGAAAGACGGGCTCCTACAATGAGCAGTTCTTC CASSQYTSLASRKTGSYNEQFF
TRBD1 NA TRBJ1-1 TRBV19 TGTGCCAGTAGACACAGGGGAATGAATACTGAAGCTTTCTTT CASRHRGMNTEAFF